This T cell receptor (beta chain) was recorded in a study of T cell responses to AZD1222 COVID-19 vaccine. Study observations and caveats: Once two AZD1222 doses were given, Spike-specific TCR breadth and depth went up. The reported proportion of spike-specific TCRs targeting unmutated variant regions was nearly half. Distributed over spike, vaccine-associated CD4 TCRs predominated at 160-218 and 743-854.

Germline V gives CDR1 SGDLS, CDR2 YYNGEE. The CDR3 runs 15 residues. J gave up 0 bases and V 3 bases, and 3 bases lay outside the gene matches. This clone was detected only a few times. Its antigen is currently unknown. The protocol was immunoSEQ multiplex PCR, while the TCRdb copy is restricted to in-frame clones and leaves out a portion. The profile covers 90,000 to 150,000 clones, with 87% appearing a single time and around 2.5% taken by the ten largest. Sample: peripheral blood, taken 28 days after the second AZD1222 dose. This sequence originates from an adult who received the AZD1222 COVID-19 vaccine. V usage is TRBV9 and J usage is TRBJ1-1; 9 bases match TRBD1. The CDR3 spells CASSERDRVNTEAFF. DNA of the CDR3: TGTGCCAGCAGCGAGCGGGACAGGGTGAACACTGAAGCTTTCTTT.